This T cell receptor beta chain came from a study of breast tumors, draining lymph nodes, adjacent tissues. Breast cancer patients provided tissue from their axillary draining lymph nodes. From the multiplex PCR reads, TCRdb called clonotypes with MiXCR, one entry per CDR3 protein. The data hold 150,000 to 200,000 distinct CDR3 sequences, with roughly 30% observed a single time. The sample taken for sequencing was axillary lymph node tissue. This receptor was taken from a female donor with breast cancer. Some clones in this sample may be carry-over from other donors' samples.

The CDR3 DNA sequence: TGCAGTGCTTCGGGGGCTAATGAAAAACTGTTTTTT. Protein product: CSASGANEKLFF. The J gene is TRBJ1-4, the V gene TRBV20-1; D is possibly TRBD1 (5 bases). The CDR3 spans 12 residues. The V and J ends lost 5 bases and 3 bases respectively, with 7 bases between them. The germline CDR1 and CDR2 sequences are DFQATT and SNEGSKA (reference sequence).